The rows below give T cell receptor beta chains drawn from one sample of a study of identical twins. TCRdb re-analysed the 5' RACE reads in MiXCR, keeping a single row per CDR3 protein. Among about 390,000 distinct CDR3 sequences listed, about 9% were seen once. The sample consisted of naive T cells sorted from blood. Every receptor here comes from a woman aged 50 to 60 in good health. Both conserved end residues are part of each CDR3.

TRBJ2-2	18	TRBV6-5	CASSYSGPGQLKTGELFF
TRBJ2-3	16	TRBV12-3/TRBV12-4	CASSFFAGGPTDTQYF
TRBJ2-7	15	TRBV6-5	CASRLARAVTYEQYF
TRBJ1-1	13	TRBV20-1	CSADRDARAEAFF
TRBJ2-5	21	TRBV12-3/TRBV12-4	CASRAHAGTSGRGRSWKTQYF
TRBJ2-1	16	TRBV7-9	CASSNQGGRFDNEQFF
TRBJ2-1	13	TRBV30	CAWSSLAGRGQFF
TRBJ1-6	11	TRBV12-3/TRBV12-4	CASSLRGPLHF
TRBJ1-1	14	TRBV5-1	CASSKGEMNTEAFF
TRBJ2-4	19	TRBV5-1	CASSSRTSGRANSGNIQYF
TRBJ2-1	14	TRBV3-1	CASSQDSSDRPQFF
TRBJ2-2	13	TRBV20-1	CSVLAQATGELFF
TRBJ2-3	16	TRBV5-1	CASVPTAGPHTDTQYF
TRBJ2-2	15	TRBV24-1	CATSDLPGPTGELFF
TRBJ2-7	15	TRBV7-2	CASSFRDRGIGEQYF
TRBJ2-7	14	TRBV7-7	CASNHTGDVGEQYF
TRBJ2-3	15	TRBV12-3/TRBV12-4	CASSLEGLHTDTQYF
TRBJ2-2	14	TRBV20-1	CSAARLANTGELFF
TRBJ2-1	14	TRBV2	CASTTSASYNEQFF
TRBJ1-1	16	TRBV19	CASSDPLGLFNTEAFF
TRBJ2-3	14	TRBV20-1	CSAHPGGSGDTQYF
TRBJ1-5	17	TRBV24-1	CATSDLSQGDSNQPQHF
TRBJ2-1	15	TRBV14	CASSQGGGRHNEQFF
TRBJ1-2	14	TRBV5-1	CASSASGTDYGYTF
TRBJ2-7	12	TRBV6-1	CASKAASYEQYF
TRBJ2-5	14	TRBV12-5	CASGPRGGVKTQYF
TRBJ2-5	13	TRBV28	CASSLWQEETQYF
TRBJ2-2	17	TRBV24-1	CATSDPSGSDFTGELFF
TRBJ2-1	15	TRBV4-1	CASSQEGRQFNEQFF
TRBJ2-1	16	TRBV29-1	CSVGSPRGGTYNEQFF
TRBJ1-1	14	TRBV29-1	CSVRDAGRNTEAFF
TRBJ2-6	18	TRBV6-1	CASSDTGGLPSGANVLTF
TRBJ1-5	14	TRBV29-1	CSVEGTGVGQPQHF
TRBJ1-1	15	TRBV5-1	CASALGLLRNTEAFF
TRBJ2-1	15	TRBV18	CASSQGQGVANEQFF
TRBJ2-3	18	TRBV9	CASSVAGTSGRDTDTQYF
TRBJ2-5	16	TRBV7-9	CASSLYVPPDSETQYF
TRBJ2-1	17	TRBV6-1	CASSGGLAGGFYNEQFF
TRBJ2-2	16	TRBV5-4	CASSVGPGQGTGELFF
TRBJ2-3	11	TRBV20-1	CSARSTDTQYF
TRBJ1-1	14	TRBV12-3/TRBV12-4	CASSSLGVGVSAFF
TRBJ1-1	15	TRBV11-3	CASSLDWWSGTEAFF
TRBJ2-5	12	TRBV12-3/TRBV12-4	CASSWDSETQYF
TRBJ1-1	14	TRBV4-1	CASRSGLSNTEAFF
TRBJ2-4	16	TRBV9	CASSPGLAGEEDIQYF
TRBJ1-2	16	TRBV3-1	CASSQVPGQINYGYTF
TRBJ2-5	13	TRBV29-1	CSVVGRPERTQYF
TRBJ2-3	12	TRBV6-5	CASSDRVDTQYF
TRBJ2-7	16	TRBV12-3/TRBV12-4	CASSLGRRESSYEQYF
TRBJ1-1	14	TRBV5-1	CASSLGSLSTEAFF
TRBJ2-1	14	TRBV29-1	CSGIPGLGRNEQFF
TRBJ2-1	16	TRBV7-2	CASSFIGTGGINEQFF
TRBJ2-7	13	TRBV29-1	CSVRLAGVYEQYF
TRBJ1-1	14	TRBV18	CASSLDRVNSEAFF
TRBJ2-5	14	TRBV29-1	CSVAGGRDQETQYF
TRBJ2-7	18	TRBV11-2	CASSLIRTGSTFSYEQYF
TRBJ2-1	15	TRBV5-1	CASTGVRSPRHEQFF
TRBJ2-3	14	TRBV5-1	CASSWRAESDTQYF